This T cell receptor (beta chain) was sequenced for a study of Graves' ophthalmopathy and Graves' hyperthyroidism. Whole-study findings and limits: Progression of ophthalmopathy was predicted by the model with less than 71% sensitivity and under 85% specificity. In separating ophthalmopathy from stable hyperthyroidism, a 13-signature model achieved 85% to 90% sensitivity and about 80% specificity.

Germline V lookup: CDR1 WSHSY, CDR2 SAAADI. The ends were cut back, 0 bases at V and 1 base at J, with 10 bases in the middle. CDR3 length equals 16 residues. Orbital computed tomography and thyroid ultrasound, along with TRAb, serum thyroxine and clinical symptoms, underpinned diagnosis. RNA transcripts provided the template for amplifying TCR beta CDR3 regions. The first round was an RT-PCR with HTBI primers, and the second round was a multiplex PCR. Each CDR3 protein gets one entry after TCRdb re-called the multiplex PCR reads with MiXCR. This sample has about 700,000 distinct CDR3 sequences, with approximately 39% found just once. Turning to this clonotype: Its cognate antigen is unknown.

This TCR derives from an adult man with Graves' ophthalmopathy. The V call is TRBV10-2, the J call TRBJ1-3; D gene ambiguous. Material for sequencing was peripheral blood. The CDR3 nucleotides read TGCGCCAGCAGTGAGTCTCGAGAATATTCTGGAAACACCATATATTTT. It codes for CASSESREYSGNTIYF.